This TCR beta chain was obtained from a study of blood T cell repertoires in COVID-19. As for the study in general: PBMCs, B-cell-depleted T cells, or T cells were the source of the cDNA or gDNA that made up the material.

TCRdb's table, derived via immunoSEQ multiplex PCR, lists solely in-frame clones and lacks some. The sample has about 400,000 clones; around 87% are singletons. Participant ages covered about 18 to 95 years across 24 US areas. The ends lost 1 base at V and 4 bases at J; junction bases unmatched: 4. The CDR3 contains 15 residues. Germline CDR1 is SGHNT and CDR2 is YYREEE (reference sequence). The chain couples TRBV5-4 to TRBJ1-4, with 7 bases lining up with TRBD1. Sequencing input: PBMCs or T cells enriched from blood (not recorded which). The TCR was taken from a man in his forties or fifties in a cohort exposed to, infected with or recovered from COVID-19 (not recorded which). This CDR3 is CASSLIAGGNEKLFF. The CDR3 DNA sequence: TGTGCCAGCAGCTTGATCGCAGGGGGTAATGAAAAACTGTTTTTT.